Sequencing of this T cell receptor beta chain was carried out in a study of control samples from healthy donors and cancer patients (dated by TCRdb to about 2020). Libraries were constructed by the immunoSEQ multiplex PCR assay. This is the immuneACCESS table as TCRdb keeps it, with only in-frame sequences that have V and J called. A part of the clones is gone; compared with another copy, unresolved V genes explain less than half, and the rest is unexplained. Within this sample are 45,000 to 55,000 clones, with over 90% of them counted one time only. The ten largest clones capture 20% to 25% of the sample. On this clone itself: The target of this receptor is not known. Per-base qualities were not stored, and no clone one base away is much larger.

The CDR3 sequence holds 15 residues, the cysteine and phenylalanine included. Solely the CDR3 DNA is kept, with 45 bases framed from the first base. In the germline V gene (reference sequence), CDR1 corresponds to MNHEY and CDR2 to SMNVEV. V is reduced by 10 bases and J by 0 bases, leaving a spacing of 17 bases between them. This clonotype was sampled from a woman between 50 and 59 years old with head and neck cancer. This chain joins TRBV27 to TRBJ2-3, with a weak D call of TRBD1 (5 bases match). The material sequenced was PBMCs. DNA sequence: TGTGCCACCGCCTCTTATGACAGTAGCACAGATACGCAGTATTTT. It is translated as CATASYDSSTDTQYF.